This entry describes one T cell receptor (beta chain). The target antigen is unknown. CDR1 and CDR2 from the germline V gene are SEHNR and FQNEAQ (reference sequence). The CDR3 is 15 residues long. Trimming stripped 1 base from V and 10 bases from J, with 14 bases between. The draw of peripheral blood yielded roughly 10 milliliters from each donor. The data were obtained in a study of blood T cells in healthy people across ages. Findings and limits, study-wide: The recorded TCR beta diversity per million T cells decreased in a roughly linear manner with age. TCR beta diversity tracked closely with naive T cell percentage.

PCR was performed a second time for roughly 6 to 12 cycles using a sample-barcoded 5' primer and a J-beta primer mix. Each CDR3 protein gets one entry after TCRdb re-called the 5' RACE reads with MiXCR. The data show hundreds of thousands of distinct CDR3 sequences, around 50% seen once. This receptor was obtained from a man aged 35 to 55 in good health. The sequencing input was blood. This sequence joins TRBV7-9 and TRBJ1-6, with D possibly being TRBD1 (6 bases). The chain's CDR3 is CASSLGAGDGSPLHF. The DNA for the CDR3 is TGTGCCAGCAGCTTAGGGGCAGGGGATGGGTCACCCCTCCACTTT.